This is a list of T cell receptor beta chains from one sample in a study of graft-versus-host responses after intestinal transplantation. Their specific antigens are unknown. Profiled with immunoSEQ multiplex PCR; TCRdb holds only in-frame clones, not every one. The data show more than 95,000 clones, roughly 87% seen once. The sample in question was unstimulated CD4+ T cells sorted from spleen or lymph node cells, obtained before intestinal transplant. The receptors here all came from a human donor who received an intestinal transplant. Each CDR3 is given with its conserved first and last residue. Fields, in order: V gene, D gene, J gene, CDR3 length, clone size, CDR3 protein, CDR3 DNA. The D gene is left open where the match is weak. The size entry is marked missing in some rows and otherwise reads once, few, many or a size class.

TRBV10-3	NA	TRBJ1-2	15	NA	CAISEGSSLLYGYTF	TGTGCCATCAGTGAGGGGTCCAGTTTGCTCTATGGCTACACCTTC
TRBV5-4	NA	TRBJ2-1	15	NA	CASSLDGSSYNEQFF	TGTGCCAGCAGCTTGGACGGTAGCTCCTACAATGAGCAGTTCTTC
TRBV6-1	TRBD1	TRBJ2-5	13	NA	CASRRTGGGTQYF	TGTGCCAGCAGAAGGACAGGCGGTGGGACCCAGTACTTC
TRBV6-5	TRBD1	TRBJ1-6	14	few	CASSPGQVNSPLHF	TGTGCCAGCAGTCCCGGACAGGTTAATTCACCCCTCCACTTT
TRBV28	NA	TRBJ2-3	17	NA	CASSSPQGIGSTDTQYF	TGTGCCAGCAGTTCCCCTCAGGGAATAGGTAGCACAGATACGCAGTATTTT
TRBV5-1	NA	TRBJ1-4	19	NA	CASSLSVRTDLATNEKLFF	TGCGCCAGCAGCCTCTCGGTCAGGACCGATCTTGCAACTAATGAAAAACTGTTTTTT
TRBV7-3	TRBD1	TRBJ2-1	15	NA	CASSSPGQGHLEQFF	TGTGCCAGCAGCTCGCCGGGACAGGGGCACCTAGAGCAGTTCTTC
TRBV10-3	NA	TRBJ2-3	16	NA	CAIRGAGENRTDTQYF	TGTGCCATCAGGGGGGCGGGGGAGAATCGCACAGATACGCAGTATTTT
TRBV5-1	TRBD1	TRBJ1-6	15	NA	CASSGRGPGNSPLHF	TGCGCCAGCAGCGGGAGGGGGCCAGGGAATTCACCCCTCCACTTT
TRBV6-1	TRBD1	TRBJ1-5	18	NA	CASSGPGSGTGANQPQHF	TGTGCCAGCAGTGGTCCCGGGTCGGGGACAGGGGCCAATCAGCCCCAGCATTTT
TRBV5-6	NA	TRBJ1-4	15	NA	CASSGGTGSNEKLFF	TGTGCCAGCAGCGGAGGGACGGGAAGTAATGAAAAACTGTTTTTT
TRBV7-6	NA	TRBJ2-2	17	NA	CASSLAGASANTGELFF	TGTGCCAGCAGCTTAGCTGGGGCTTCTGCGAACACCGGGGAGCTGTTTTTT
TRBV19	TRBD2	TRBJ2-1	14	NA	CASSMAGGYNEQFF	TGTGCCAGTAGTATGGCGGGGGGGTACAATGAGCAGTTCTTC
TRBV5-1	TRBD2	TRBJ2-3	17	NA	CASSLGLAGVGADTQYF	TGCGCCAGCAGCTTGGGACTAGCGGGAGTAGGCGCAGATACGCAGTATTTT
TRBV15	NA	TRBJ2-7	13	NA	CATTQGPAGEQYF	TGTGCCACGACGCAGGGGCCTGCGGGAGAGCAGTACTTC
TRBV5-4	TRBD2	TRBJ2-1	14	NA	CASHLAGPYNEQFF	TGTGCCAGCCATCTAGCGGGTCCCTACAATGAGCAGTTCTTC
TRBV5-1	NA	TRBJ2-5	13	NA	CASSLPPKETQYF	TGCGCCAGCAGCTTGCCACCCAAAGAGACCCAGTACTTC
TRBV2	NA	TRBJ1-3	13	NA	CASSRGSGNTIYF	TGTGCCAGCAGCAGGGGTTCTGGAAACACCATATATTTT
TRBV5-4	NA	TRBJ2-3	14	NA	CASSLQGSTDTQYF	TGTGCCAGCAGCTTGCAAGGATCCACAGATACGCAGTATTTT
TRBV6-6	NA	TRBJ2-3	14	NA	CASRPGHTGDTQYF	TGTGCCAGCAGACCCGGACACACCGGAGATACGCAGTATTTT
TRBV28	NA	TRBJ1-5	14	NA	CASTEGGINQPQHF	TGTGCCAGCACCGAGGGGGGAATCAATCAGCCCCAGCATTTT
TRBV6-5	TRBD1	TRBJ2-7	14	NA	CASSGTGLSYEQYF	TGTGCCAGCAGTGGGACAGGCCTTTCCTACGAGCAGTACTTC